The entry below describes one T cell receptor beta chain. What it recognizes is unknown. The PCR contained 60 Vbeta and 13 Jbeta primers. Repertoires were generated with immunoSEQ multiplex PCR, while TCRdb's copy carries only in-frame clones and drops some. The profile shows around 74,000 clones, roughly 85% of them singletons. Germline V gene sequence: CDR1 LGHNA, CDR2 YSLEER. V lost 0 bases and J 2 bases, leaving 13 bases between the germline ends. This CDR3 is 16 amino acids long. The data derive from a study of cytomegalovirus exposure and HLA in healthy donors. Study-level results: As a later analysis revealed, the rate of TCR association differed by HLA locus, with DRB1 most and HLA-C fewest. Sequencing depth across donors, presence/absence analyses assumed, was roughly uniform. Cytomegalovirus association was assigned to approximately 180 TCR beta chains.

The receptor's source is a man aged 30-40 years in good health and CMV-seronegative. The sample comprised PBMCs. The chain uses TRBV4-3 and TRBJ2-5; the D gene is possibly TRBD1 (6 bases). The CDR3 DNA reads TGCGCCAGCAGCCAAGATAGGGCAGGGGTGCAAGAGACCCAGTACTTC. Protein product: CASSQDRAGVQETQYF.